Below are 6 T cell receptor beta chains sequenced from a single sample in a study of cytomegalovirus exposure and HLA in healthy donors. PCR used 60 Vbeta primers and 13 Jbeta primers. The protocol was immunoSEQ multiplex PCR, while the TCRdb copy is restricted to in-frame clones and leaves out a portion. In the table there are fewer than 130,000 clones, around three quarters of which are singletons. Sequencing used PBMCs. These receptor sequences come from a woman under 40 in good health and CMV-seronegative.

A note on this clone: The identical CDR3 is also encoded by other nucleotide sequences in the sample. This rearrangement joins TRBV9 to TRBJ2-7, with 10 positions matching TRBD1. Germline V lookup: CDR1 SGDLS, CDR2 YYNGEE. This CDR3 is built from 14 residues. V trimming: 0 bases; J trimming: 4 bases; junction bases outside the gene matches: 1. CDR3 in DNA: TGTGCCAGCAGCGTAGGACAGGGGGCTTACGAGCAGTACTTC. It yields the protein CASSVGQGAYEQYF.

The chain has TRBV9 and TRBJ1-1; D is uncertain. Germline CDR1 and CDR2: SGDLS and YYNGEE. V was pared by 4 bases and J by 10 bases, with 20 bases between. The CDR3 length is 14 residues. Here the CDR3 DNA reads TGTGCCAGCAGCCCCCGAGCCCTCCTAGGAGGAGCTTTCTTT. Translated: CASSPRALLGGAFF.

The chain links TRBV28 to TRBJ1-2; D uncertain. The ends were cut back, 3 bases at V and 4 bases at J, with 12 bases in the middle. CDR3 length: 14 amino acids. Germline V gene sequence: CDR1 MDHEN, CDR2 SYDVKM. CDR3 region: CASSFEGRGYGYTF. CDR3 coding DNA: TGTGCCAGCAGTTTTGAGGGTCGTGGCTATGGCTACACCTTC.

The chain carries TRBV6-1 and TRBJ1-1; D remains ambiguous. Trimming stripped 7 bases from V and 1 base from J, with 10 bases between. CDR1 and CDR2 from the germline V gene are MNHNS and SASEGT. The CDR3 runs to 13 residues. The CDR3 coding sequence is TGTGCCAGCACCGAAACTCGGAACACTGAAGCTTTCTTT. Protein: CASTETRNTEAFF.

As DNA, the CDR3 is TGTGCCAGCAGCTTAGCCAAGGTAGGGGGCCGACGAGACTTATACAATGAGCAGTTCTTC. This gives the protein CASSLAKVGGRRDLYNEQFF. The rearrangement links TRBV7-8 to TRBJ2-1; 7 bases match TRBD1. Germline V lookup: CDR1 SGHVS, CDR2 FQNEAQ. The CDR3 runs 20 residues. After removal of 0 bases from V and 4 bases from J, the junction contained 18 bases not matched to a gene.

The chain uses TRBV19 and TRBJ1-1; 8 bases match TRBD1. Germline V gene data show CDR1 as LNHDA and CDR2 as SQIVND (reference sequence). After removal of 2 bases from V and 1 base from J, the junction contained 0 bases not matched to a gene. This CDR3 is 14 amino acids long. The CDR3 DNA is TGTGCCAGTAGTATACAGGGGGCGAACACTGAAGCTTTCTTT. It specifies CASSIQGANTEAFF.